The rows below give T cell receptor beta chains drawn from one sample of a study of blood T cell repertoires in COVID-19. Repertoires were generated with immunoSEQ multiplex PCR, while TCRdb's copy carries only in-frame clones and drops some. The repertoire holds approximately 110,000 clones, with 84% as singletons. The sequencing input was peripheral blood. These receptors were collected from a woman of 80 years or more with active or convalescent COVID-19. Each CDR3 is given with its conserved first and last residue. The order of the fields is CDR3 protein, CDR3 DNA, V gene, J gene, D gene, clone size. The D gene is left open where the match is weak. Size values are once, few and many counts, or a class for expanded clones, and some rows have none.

CDR3aa: CASESGTGDNEQFF
CDR3nt: TGCGCCAGTGAAAGCGGGACAGGCGACAATGAGCAGTTCTTC
v_gene: TRBV5-1
j_gene: TRBJ2-1
d_gene: .
abundance: .

CDR3aa: CASSIATASSGNTIYF
CDR3nt: TGTGCCAGTAGTATCGCCACAGCCAGCTCTGGAAACACCATATATTTT
v_gene: TRBV19
j_gene: TRBJ1-3
d_gene: .
abundance: .

CDR3aa: CASSKTHNRGGAYYEQYF
CDR3nt: TGTGCCAGCAGCAAGACCCACAACCGAGGCGGGGCGTATTACGAGCAGTACTTC
v_gene: TRBV28
j_gene: TRBJ2-7
d_gene: .
abundance: .

CDR3aa: CASSPPGQGRLTEAFF
CDR3nt: TGTGCCAGCAGCCCCCCGGGACAGGGGAGACTGACTGAAGCTTTCTTT
v_gene: TRBV5-8
j_gene: TRBJ1-1
d_gene: TRBD1
abundance: few

CDR3aa: CASSLQETQYF
CDR3nt: TGTGCCAGCAGCCTCCAAGAGACCCAGTACTTC
v_gene: TRBV7-9
j_gene: TRBJ2-5
d_gene: .
abundance: .

CDR3aa: CATSREYRAGKDTQYF
CDR3nt: TGTGCCACCAGCAGAGAATATCGGGCAGGGAAGGATACGCAGTATTTT
v_gene: TRBV15
j_gene: TRBJ2-3
d_gene: .
abundance: .

CDR3aa: CASSPTGLAGGYEQYF
CDR3nt: TGTGCCAGCAGCCCAACGGGACTAGCGGGAGGCTACGAGCAGTACTTC
v_gene: TRBV5-5
j_gene: TRBJ2-7
d_gene: TRBD2
abundance: once

CDR3aa: CASSPKTSGRLSYNEQFF
CDR3nt: TGTGCCAGCAGCCCTAAAACTAGCGGGAGACTCTCCTACAATGAGCAGTTCTTC
v_gene: TRBV11-2
j_gene: TRBJ2-1
d_gene: TRBD2
abundance: .

CDR3aa: CASSPPSGNYGYTF
CDR3nt: TGTGCCAGCTCACCACCGTCGGGGAACTATGGCTACACCTTC
v_gene: TRBV18
j_gene: TRBJ1-2
d_gene: .
abundance: .

CDR3aa: CASRPDRGANYGYTF
CDR3nt: TGTGCCAGCAGACCCGACAGGGGGGCTAACTATGGCTACACCTTC
v_gene: TRBV6-5
j_gene: TRBJ1-2
d_gene: TRBD1
abundance: .

CDR3aa: CASSLTSGTPYNEQFF
CDR3nt: TGCGCCAGCAGCTTGACTAGCGGGACTCCCTACAATGAGCAGTTCTTC
v_gene: TRBV5-1
j_gene: TRBJ2-1
d_gene: TRBD2
abundance: once

CDR3aa: CASADLTGSGELFF
CDR3nt: TGCGCCAGCGCAGACCTCACAGGGTCCGGGGAGCTGTTTTTT
v_gene: TRBV5-1
j_gene: TRBJ2-2
d_gene: .
abundance: .

CDR3aa: CASSSGGVEAFF
CDR3nt: TGTGCCAGCAGTTCCGGAGGGGTTGAAGCTTTCTTT
v_gene: TRBV28
j_gene: TRBJ1-1
d_gene: .
abundance: .

CDR3aa: CASSQQTSGYEQYF
CDR3nt: TGTGCCAGCAGCCAACAGACTAGCGGCTACGAGCAGTACTTC
v_gene: TRBV14
j_gene: TRBJ2-7
d_gene: TRBD2
abundance: once

CDR3aa: CASWQGRVAGNTIYF
CDR3nt: TGTGCCAGCTGGCAGGGCAGAGTCGCTGGAAACACCATATATTTT
v_gene: TRBV18
j_gene: TRBJ1-3
d_gene: .
abundance: .

CDR3aa: CASSARQTNTEAFF
CDR3nt: TGCGCCAGCAGCGCCCGACAGACGAACACTGAAGCTTTCTTT
v_gene: TRBV5-1
j_gene: TRBJ1-1
d_gene: .
abundance: .

CDR3aa: CASSQGGTQYF
CDR3nt: TGTGCCAGCAGCCAAGGCGGGACCCAGTACTTC
v_gene: TRBV14
j_gene: TRBJ2-5
d_gene: .
abundance: .

CDR3aa: CASSKSGELFF
CDR3nt: TGCGCCAGCAGCAAGAGCGGGGAGCTGTTTTTT
v_gene: TRBV4-1
j_gene: TRBJ2-2
d_gene: .
abundance: .

CDR3aa: CAISMGQLNTEAFF
CDR3nt: TGTGCCATCAGTATGGGACAGTTGAACACTGAAGCTTTCTTT
v_gene: TRBV10-3
j_gene: TRBJ1-1
d_gene: TRBD1
abundance: .

CDR3aa: CASSFLDTQYF
CDR3nt: TGTGCCAGCAGCTTTCTAGATACGCAGTATTTT
v_gene: TRBV28
j_gene: TRBJ2-3
d_gene: .
abundance: .

CDR3aa: CASSHITGNTEAFF
CDR3nt: TGTGCCAGCAGTCATATAACAGGGAACACTGAAGCTTTCTTT
v_gene: TRBV25-1
j_gene: TRBJ1-1
d_gene: .
abundance: .

CDR3aa: CASSEASPTGTGRFGYTF
CDR3nt: TGTGCCAGCAGTGAAGCGAGCCCAACCGGGACAGGGAGGTTTGGCTACACCTTC
v_gene: TRBV6-1
j_gene: TRBJ1-2
d_gene: TRBD1
abundance: .

CDR3aa: CASSLGQGIDGYTF
CDR3nt: TGTGCCAGCAGTCTCGGACAGGGTATCGATGGCTACACCTTC
v_gene: TRBV2
j_gene: TRBJ1-2
d_gene: TRBD1
abundance: .

CDR3aa: CASSQDQGRGMNTEAFF
CDR3nt: TGTGCCAGCAGCCAAGACCAGGGGAGGGGAATGAACACTGAAGCTTTCTTT
v_gene: TRBV4-2
j_gene: TRBJ1-1
d_gene: .
abundance: .

CDR3aa: CASSDRGFRNTIYF
CDR3nt: TGTGCCAGCAGTGACAGGGGGTTCAGGAACACCATATATTTT
v_gene: TRBV28
j_gene: TRBJ1-3
d_gene: TRBD1
abundance: few

CDR3aa: CASSQGLEDAGYEQYF
CDR3nt: TGTGCCAGCAGCCAAGGCTTGGAGGACGCCGGCTACGAGCAGTACTTC
v_gene: TRBV4-2
j_gene: TRBJ2-7
d_gene: .
abundance: few

CDR3aa: CASSVAMGEGPYEQYF
CDR3nt: TGTGCCAGCAGCGTAGCTATGGGGGAGGGCCCTTACGAGCAGTACTTC
v_gene: TRBV9
j_gene: TRBJ2-7
d_gene: TRBD2
abundance: .

CDR3aa: CASRSLRLNTGELFF
CDR3nt: TGTGCCAGCAGATCTTTGAGACTGAACACCGGGGAGCTGTTTTTT
v_gene: TRBV2
j_gene: TRBJ2-2
d_gene: .
abundance: once